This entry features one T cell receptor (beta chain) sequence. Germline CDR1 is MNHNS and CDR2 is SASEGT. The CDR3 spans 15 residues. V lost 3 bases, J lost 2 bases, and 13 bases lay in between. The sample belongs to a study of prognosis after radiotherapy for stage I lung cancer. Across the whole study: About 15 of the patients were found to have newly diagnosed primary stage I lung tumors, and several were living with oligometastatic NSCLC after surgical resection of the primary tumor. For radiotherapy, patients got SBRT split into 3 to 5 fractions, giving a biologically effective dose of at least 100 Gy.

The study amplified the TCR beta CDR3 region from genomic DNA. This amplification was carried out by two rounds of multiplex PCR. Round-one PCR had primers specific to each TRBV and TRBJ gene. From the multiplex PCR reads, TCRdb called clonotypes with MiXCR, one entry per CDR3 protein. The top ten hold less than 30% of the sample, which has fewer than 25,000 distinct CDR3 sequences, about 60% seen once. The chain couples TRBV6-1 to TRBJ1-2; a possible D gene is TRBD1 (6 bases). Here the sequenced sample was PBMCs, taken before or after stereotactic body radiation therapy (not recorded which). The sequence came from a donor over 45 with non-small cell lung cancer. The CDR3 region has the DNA TGTGCCAGCAGTGAGGGGGGGGCGGAAAACTATGGCTACACCTTC. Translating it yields CASSEGGAENYGYTF.